This record covers a single TCR beta chain. Trimming removed 0 bases from V and 3 bases from J; junction bases left unmatched: 17. The CDR3 is 21 amino acids. Per germline, CDR1 ENHRY and CDR2 SYGVKD. The data are from a study of OX40 agonist ivuxolimab in advanced cancers. Assay: immunoSEQ multiplex PCR; the TCRdb copy retains only in-frame clones and omits some. This table holds about 64,000 clones, approximately 88% found once. This receptor was identified in an adult with an advanced solid tumor such as melanoma, head and neck, liver or kidney cancer. The V gene is TRBV10-3, the J gene TRBJ2-6, with 7 nucleotides matching TRBD1. The material sequenced was CD4+ or CD8+ T cells sorted from blood, taken in a trial of the OX40 agonist ivuxolimab. This chain's CDR3 is CAISESRKDRLTVIGANVLTF. CDR3 DNA sequence: TGTGCCATCAGTGAGTCGAGGAAGGACAGGTTAACGGTTATTGGGGCCAACGTCCTGACTTTC.